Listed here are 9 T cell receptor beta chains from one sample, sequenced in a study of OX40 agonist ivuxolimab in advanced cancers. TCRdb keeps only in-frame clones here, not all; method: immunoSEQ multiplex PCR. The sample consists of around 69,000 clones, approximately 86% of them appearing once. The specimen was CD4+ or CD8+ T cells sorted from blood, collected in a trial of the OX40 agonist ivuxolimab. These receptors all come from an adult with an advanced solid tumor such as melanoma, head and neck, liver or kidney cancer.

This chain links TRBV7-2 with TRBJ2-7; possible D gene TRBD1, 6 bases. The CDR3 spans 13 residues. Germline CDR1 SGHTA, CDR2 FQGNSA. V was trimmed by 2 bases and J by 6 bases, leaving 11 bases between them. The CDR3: CASSLYRASEQYF. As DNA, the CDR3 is TGTGCCAGCAGCTTATACAGGGCGAGCGAGCAGTACTTC.

The chain's CDR3 is CASSEAQTQPQHF. CDR3 DNA: TGTGCCAGCAGTGAAGCGCAAACTCAGCCCCAGCATTTT. The gene calls are TRBV2 and TRBJ1-5; D not certain. There are 13 residues in the CDR3. Germline CDR1 and CDR2: SNHLY and FYNNEI. Between the trimmed V and J ends, which lost 0 bases and 6 bases, there was a span of 6 bases.

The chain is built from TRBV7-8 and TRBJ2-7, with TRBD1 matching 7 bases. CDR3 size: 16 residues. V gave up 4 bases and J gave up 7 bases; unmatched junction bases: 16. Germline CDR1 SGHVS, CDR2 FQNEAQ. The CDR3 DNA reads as TGTGCCAGCAGCTCATACAGGGGCCCCAAGGCTCGGGAGCAGTACTTC. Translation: CASSSYRGPKAREQYF.

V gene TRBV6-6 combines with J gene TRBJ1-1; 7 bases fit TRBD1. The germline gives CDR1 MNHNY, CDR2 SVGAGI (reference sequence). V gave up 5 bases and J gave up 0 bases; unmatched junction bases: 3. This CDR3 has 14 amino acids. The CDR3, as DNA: TGTGCCAGCAGTCCCGGGACAGTGAACACTGAAGCTTTCTTT. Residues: CASSPGTVNTEAFF.

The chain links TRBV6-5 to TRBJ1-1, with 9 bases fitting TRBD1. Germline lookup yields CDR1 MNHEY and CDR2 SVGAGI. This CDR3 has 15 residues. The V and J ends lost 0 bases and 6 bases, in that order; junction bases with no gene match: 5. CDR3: CASSYSNRGLAEAFF. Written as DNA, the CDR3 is TGTGCCAGCAGTTACTCAAACAGGGGGCTCGCTGAAGCTTTCTTT.

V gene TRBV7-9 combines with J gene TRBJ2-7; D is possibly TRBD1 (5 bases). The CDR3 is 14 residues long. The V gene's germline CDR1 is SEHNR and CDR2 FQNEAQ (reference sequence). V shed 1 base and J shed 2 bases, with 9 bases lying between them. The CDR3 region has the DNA TGTGCCAGCAGCTTAGGGGGCGGTACCTACGAGCAGTACTTC. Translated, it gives CASSLGGGTYEQYF. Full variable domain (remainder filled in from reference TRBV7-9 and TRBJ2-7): DTGVSQNPRHKITKRGQNVTFRCDPISEHNRLYWYRQTLGQGPEFLTYFQNEAQLEKSRLLSDRFSAERPKGSFSTLEIQRTEQGDSAMYLCASSLGGGTYEQYFGPGTRLTVT.

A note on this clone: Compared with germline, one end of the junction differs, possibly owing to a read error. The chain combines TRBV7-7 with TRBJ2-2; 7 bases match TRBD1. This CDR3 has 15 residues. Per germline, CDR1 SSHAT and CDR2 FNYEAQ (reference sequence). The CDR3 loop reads CASSFRQGGTGELFF. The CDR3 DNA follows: TGTGCTAGCAGCTTTCGACAGGGTGGCACCGGGGAGCTGTTTTTT.

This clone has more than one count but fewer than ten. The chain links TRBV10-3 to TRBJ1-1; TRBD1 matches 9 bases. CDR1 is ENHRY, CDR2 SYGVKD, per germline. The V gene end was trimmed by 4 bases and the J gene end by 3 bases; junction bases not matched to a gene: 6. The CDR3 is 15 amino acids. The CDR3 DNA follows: TGTGCCATCAGTGGGGACAGGGTTGAGGACACTGAAGCTTTCTTT. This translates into CAISGDRVEDTEAFF.

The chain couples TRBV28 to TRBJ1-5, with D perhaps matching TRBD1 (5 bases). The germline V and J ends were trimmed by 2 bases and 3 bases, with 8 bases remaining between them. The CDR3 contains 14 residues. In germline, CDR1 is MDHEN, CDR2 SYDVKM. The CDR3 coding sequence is TGTGCCAGCAGTTTACAGGGCAACAATCAGCCCCAGCATTTT. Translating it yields CASSLQGNNQPQHF.